The T cell receptor (beta chain) under discussion was sequenced for a study of spatial heterogeneity in lung cancer. Study-wide results and caveats: Mutation counts in tumors were tracked by counts of expanded intratumoral alpha and beta TCRs.

Time point here: sample taken at primary tumor resection. Samples were donated by 72 untreated early-stage non-small cell lung cancer patients. Researchers sequenced whole RNA taken from tumor, nontumor lung or frozen PBMC without sorting. Every individual TCR cDNA molecule carried its own unique molecular identifier, which allowed correction of PCR and sequencing errors. TCRdb processed the 5' RACE reads anew with MiXCR; each CDR3 protein has one entry. Of roughly 9,600 distinct CDR3 sequences in the sample, just under 6.5% are singletons; the top ten hold roughly 30%. Many counts were recorded for this clonotype. Its target is not known. This CDR3 comprises 13 residues. The germline V gene encodes CDR1 SGHKS and CDR2 YYEKEE (reference sequence). Between the trimmed V and J ends, which lost 1 base and 7 bases, there was a span of 11 bases.

This receptor was taken from a male donor with early-stage non-small cell lung cancer. The sample here was lung tumor tissue, taken at surgery. V and J are TRBV5-5 and TRBJ1-1; perhaps TRBD1 as D (6 bases). The CDR3 spells CASSLRGRDEAFF. The DNA of the CDR3 is TGTGCCAGCAGCTTGCGGGGGCGGGATGAAGCTTTCTTT.